A selection of T cell receptor beta chains follows, all from one sample in a study of Tregs in tolerant kidney transplant recipients. The method was immunoSEQ multiplex PCR; TCRdb's version includes in-frame clones alone and lacks a portion of them. Of some 100,000 clones listed, around 94% are singletons. The specimen sequenced was CD4+ T cells from blood. Receptors originate from a human donor in good health. CDR3s include the opening cysteine and the closing phenylalanine or tryptophan. The D gene is left open where the match is weak. A clone size is listed for some rows: how often the clone was seen (once, few, many), or a class if it is expanded.

>.|TRBV2|TRBJ1-4|.
TGTGCCAGCTTCAAGGAGGGGGCTAATGAAAAACTGTTTTTT
CASFKEGANEKLFF
>TRBD1|TRBV29-1|TRBJ1-2|.
TGCAGCGTTTACAGGGGAGGGAACTATGGCTACACCTTC
CSVYRGGNYGYTF
>.|TRBV6-1|TRBJ2-3|.
TGTGCCAGCAGCTTTGGAGGGGGGTCAGATACGCAGTATTTT
CASSFGGGSDTQYF
>TRBD1|TRBV7-9|TRBJ2-1|.
TGTGGGGGACAGGACTACAATGAGCAGTTCTTC
CGGQDYNEQFF
>TRBD1|TRBV9|TRBJ2-7|.
TGTGCCAGCAGCGTAGGGGACAGGGTTCGCGAGCAGTACTTC
CASSVGDRVREQYF
>TRBD1|TRBV18|TRBJ1-5|.
TGTGCCAGCTCACCAACCGGGACAGCTTCTTATAGCAATCAGCCCCAGCATTTT
CASSPTGTASYSNQPQHF
>.|TRBV5-1|TRBJ1-3|.
TGCGCCAGCAGCCTCGATGGGGGACCTGGAAACACCATATATTTT
CASSLDGGPGNTIYF
>.|TRBV5-4|TRBJ2-3|.
TGTGCCAGCAGCTTGGCCACGACAGATACGCAGTATTTT
CASSLATTDTQYF
>TRBD1|TRBV19|TRBJ2-5|once
TGTGCCAGTAGACAGACAGGGACAGAGACCCAGTACTTC
CASRQTGTETQYF
>.|TRBV2|TRBJ2-2|.
TGTGCCAGCAGGATATTAGTGATAACCGGGGAGCTGTTTTTT
CASRILVITGELFF
>TRBD2|TRBV2|TRBJ2-3|.
TGTGCCAGCAGTCGGACTAGCGAGGCAGATACGCAGTATTTT
CASSRTSEADTQYF
>TRBD1|TRBV11-2|TRBJ2-7|.
TGTGCCAGCAGCTTAAGGCTGGACAGGGGGTCCTACGAGCAGTACTTC
CASSLRLDRGSYEQYF
>.|TRBV6-5|TRBJ1-1|.
TGTGCCAGCAGTTATGGAGCCCCGAACACTGAAGCTTTCTTT
CASSYGAPNTEAFF
>TRBD1|TRBV5-5|TRBJ1-5|.
TGTGCCAGCAGTCCACAGGGGGCGAGCAATCAGCCCCAGCATTTT
CASSPQGASNQPQHF
>.|TRBV7-9|TRBJ1-5|.
TGTGCCAGCAGCTTACTGGGACCCCAGCCCCAGCATTTT
CASSLLGPQPQHF
>.|TRBV27|TRBJ1-4|.
TGTGCCAGCAGTCGACTCGGGGCAGAAAAACTGTTTTTT
CASSRLGAEKLFF
>TRBD2|TRBV27|TRBJ2-7|.
TGTGCCAGCGTGGCCACTAGCGGGGCCTACGAGCAGTACTTC
CASVATSGAYEQYF
>.|TRBV2|TRBJ1-2|.
TGTGCCAGCAGTTGGGCCCTTACCGGCTACACCTTC
CASSWALTGYTF
>TRBD1|TRBV18|TRBJ2-7|.
TGTGCCAGCTCTACTGACAGGGGGAACGAGCAGTACTTC
CASSTDRGNEQYF
>.|TRBV7-2|TRBJ2-1|.
TGTGCCAGCAGCTTAGGGGGGGTAGAAGTTGAGCAGTTCTTC
CASSLGGVEVEQFF
>.|TRBV14|TRBJ2-3|.
TGTGCCAGCAGCCAAGTTAGAGGTCGCGGGGGCACAGATACGCAGTATTTT
CASSQVRGRGGTDTQYF
>.|TRBV7-9|TRBJ2-5|.
TGTGCCAGCAGCTCGGGGGGCGGGTCTCAAGAGACCCAGTACTTC
CASSSGGGSQETQYF
>.|TRBV11-2|TRBJ2-1|.
TGTGCCAGCAGCTTAAGTCTAAGCGGTGAGCAGTTCTTC
CASSLSLSGEQFF
>.|TRBV5-1|TRBJ2-7|once
TGCGCCAGCAGCGTGGACGGAGCCTACGAGCAGTACTTC
CASSVDGAYEQYF
>TRBD2|TRBV4-1|TRBJ2-1|.
TGCGCCAGCAGCATTGGGAGAGCGGGACTTTACAATGAGCAGTTCTTC
CASSIGRAGLYNEQFF
>TRBD1|TRBV5-4|TRBJ2-1|.
TGTGCCAGCAGCCCCGGGACAGGGTTATACAATGAGCAGTTCTTC
CASSPGTGLYNEQFF
>.|TRBV9|TRBJ2-3|.
TGTGCCAGCAGCGTAGACCAGCCCACAGATACGCAGTATTTT
CASSVDQPTDTQYF
>.|TRBV2|TRBJ2-1|.
TGTGCCAGCAGTGATGGGCTCCGACCTACTTCCAATGAGCAGTTCTTC
CASSDGLRPTSNEQFF
>.|TRBV30|TRBJ1-2|.
TGTGCCTGGAGTGTAGTTAGCGCCGGCTACACCTTC
CAWSVVSAGYTF
>TRBD1|TRBV6-5|TRBJ1-5|.
TGTGCCAGCAGTTACCCAGGGGGAGACAGCAATCAGCCCCAGCATTTT
CASSYPGGDSNQPQHF
>TRBD2|TRBV5-1|TRBJ2-3|.
TGCGCCAGCTCAAACCGGGAGGACGGTGCAGATACGCAGTATTTT
CASSNREDGADTQYF
>.|TRBV19|TRBJ2-3|.
TGTGCCAGTAGTATAGAGGGCACCAGCACAGATACGCAGTATTTT
CASSIEGTSTDTQYF
>.|TRBV19|TRBJ2-3|.
TGTGCCAGTAGTCTATTTAAGGCAGATACGCAGTATTTT
CASSLFKADTQYF
>TRBD2|TRBV6-5|TRBJ2-2|.
TGTGCCAGCTTCCCTGGGGTAGCGGGAGCCGGGGAGCTGTTTTTT
CASFPGVAGAGELFF
>.|TRBV10-3|TRBJ1-1|.
TGTGCCATCAGTGAGTCACCAGGGAACACTGAAGCTTTCTTT
CAISESPGNTEAFF
>TRBD2|TRBV4-2|TRBJ2-1|.
TGTGCCAGCAGCCAAGCGGGCGCTAGCGGCAAATACAATGAGCAGTTCTTC
CASSQAGASGKYNEQFF
>TRBD1|TRBV15|TRBJ2-3|.
TGTGCCACCGAGGACAGGGGAGGGACAGATACGCAGTATTTT
CATEDRGGTDTQYF
>TRBD2|TRBV27|TRBJ2-1|.
TGTGCCAGCTTCCCAGCGGGAGAAGGTAATGAGCAGTTCTTC
CASFPAGEGNEQFF
>.|TRBV6-5|TRBJ1-1|.
TGTGCCAGCAGTTACTCTAGGTCTAGCGACACTGAAGCTTTCTTT
CASSYSRSSDTEAFF
>.|TRBV30|TRBJ1-5|.
TGTGCCTGGAGTGTAGGGGGGGACAATCAGCCCCAGCATTTT
CAWSVGGDNQPQHF
>.|TRBV5-1|TRBJ1-2|once
TGCGCCAGCAGCCGGACCCACTTC
CASSRTHF
>TRBD2|TRBV5-6|TRBJ2-5|few
TGTGCCAGCAGCTTCCAGCGGGAATACCAAGAGACCCAGTACTTC
CASSFQREYQETQYF
>.|TRBV19|TRBJ1-2|.
TGTGCCAGTACCCCAGTTGTAGGGGGTTGGTATGGCTACACCTTC
CASTPVVGGWYGYTF
>TRBD1|TRBV6-5|TRBJ1-2|.
TGTGCCACCCGTCGGACAGGGAACAACTATGGCTACACCTTC
CATRRTGNNYGYTF
>.|TRBV27|TRBJ1-2|.
TGTGCCAGCGGAAAACATAGGACTAACTATGGCTACACCTTC
CASGKHRTNYGYTF
>.|TRBV7-9|TRBJ1-3|.
TGTGCCAGCAGCTCCATCTCTGGAAACACCATATATTTT
CASSSISGNTIYF
>TRBD1|TRBV5-1|TRBJ1-4|once
TGCGCCAGCAGCTTGGCCGGGGCCAGGGGGCTTGAAAAACTGTTTTTT
CASSLAGARGLEKLFF
>.|TRBV5-1|TRBJ1-1|.
TGCGCCACCTCCTGGGGGACAAGGAACACTGAAGCTTTCTTT
CATSWGTRNTEAFF
>TRBD2|TRBV19|TRBJ2-1|.
TGTGCCAGTAGTACTAGACTAGCGGGAGACGAGCAGTTCTTC
CASSTRLAGDEQFF
>TRBD1|TRBV6-1|TRBJ2-7|.
TGTGCCAGCAGTGAATCCCAGGGGGACCCCTACGAGCAGTACTTC
CASSESQGDPYEQYF
>.|TRBV5-1|TRBJ2-5|.
TGCGCCACCCGACAGTCACCCCAAGAGACCCAGTACTTC
CATRQSPQETQYF
>TRBD2|TRBV5-6|TRBJ2-7|.
TGTGCCAGCGGAGCGGGAAATGGCTACGAGCAGTACTTC
CASGAGNGYEQYF
>.|TRBV10-3|TRBJ2-3|.
TGTGCCATCAGTGAGGGTCCAGTCACAGATACGCAGTATTTT
CAISEGPVTDTQYF